A single sample is the source of the 8 T cell receptor beta chains below, sequenced in a study of radiation and T cells in renal cell carcinoma. Time point reported: baseline pretreatment blood. Indicated treatment: 15 Gy SBRT to primary tumor, nephrectomy 4 weeks later. TCRdb's copy holds only in-frame clones and misses some; the assay was immunoSEQ multiplex PCR. The profile shows some 150,000 clones, around nine tenths of them singletons. Specimen: blood, collected from a patient whose treatment included radiotherapy and nephrectomy. The receptors stem from a woman aged 45-65 years with renal cell carcinoma.

The chain carries TRBV5-1 and TRBJ2-1; TRBD1 aligns across 8 bases. Germline V CDR1 and CDR2: SGHRS, YFSETQ. The CDR3 runs to 15 residues. With V trimmed by 4 bases and J by 5 bases, 8 bases remained unmatched. CDR3 bases: TGCGCCAGCAGCCTAATCTTACAGGGGGACAATGAGCAGTTCTTC. Its protein product is CASSLILQGDNEQFF.

This clone has only one observation. This chain connects TRBV25-1 to TRBJ1-2; tentative D call: TRBD1 (6 bases). Germline V gene lookup returns CDR1 MGHDK and CDR2 SYGVNS. This CDR3 spans 13 amino acids. Between the trimmed V and J ends, which lost 2 bases and 4 bases, there was a span of 8 bases. CDR3 in DNA: TGTGCCAGCAGTGAAGCAGGGGCCTATGGCTACACCTTC. Amino acids: CASSEAGAYGYTF.

Only one count was recorded for this clone. The chain carries TRBV9 and TRBJ2-7; TRBD1 aligns across 12 bases. The CDR3 consists of 19 residues. V gave up 6 bases and J gave up 7 bases; unmatched junction bases: 23. Germline CDR1 is SGDLS and CDR2 is YYNGEE. CDR3 in DNA: TGTGCCAGCAAGTTAAAGGCGGGACAGGGGGCTTCGGGGGATCAGGAGCAGTACTTC. This gives the protein CASKLKAGQGASGDQEQYF.

This chain joins TRBV7-2 and TRBJ2-5, with D perhaps given as TRBD1 or TRBD2 (6 bases each). The CDR3 covers 14 residues. V lost 2 bases, J lost 5 bases, and 12 bases lay in between. The germline V gene has CDR1 SGHTA and CDR2 FQGNSA. CDR3 bases: TGTGCCAGCAGCTTAAGAGGGGGGAGGGAGACCCAGTACTTC. Translation: CASSLRGGRETQYF.

The chain has TRBV11-2 and TRBJ2-5, with 10 bases matching TRBD2. This CDR3 has 14 residues. Germline trimming cut 5 bases from V and 8 bases from J; bases unmatched to any gene: 8. Germline values: CDR1 SGHAT, CDR2 FQNNGV. In DNA, the CDR3 is TGTGCCAGCAGCACCACCGGGACTAGCGACACCCAGTACTTC. Protein product: CASSTTGTSDTQYF.

The chain joins TRBV7-2 to TRBJ1-1, with D possibly being TRBD1 (5 bases). Between the trimmed V and J ends, which lost 2 bases and 4 bases, there was a span of 11 bases. The CDR3 has 14 residues. Germline V gives CDR1 SGHTA, CDR2 FQGNSA. CDR3 amino acids: CASSLLPGGTEAFF. CDR3 nucleotides: TGTGCCAGCAGCTTACTTCCGGGGGGCACTGAAGCTTTCTTT.

The V gene is TRBV5-8, the J gene TRBJ2-3, with D hard to call. CDR1 is SGHTS and CDR2 is YDEGEE in the germline V gene. This CDR3 is 13 amino acids long. V lost 4 bases and J lost 2, with 8 bases in between. The CDR3 protein is CASSLGFTDTQYF. The CDR3 nucleotides are TGTGCCAGCAGCCTGGGCTTCACAGATACGCAGTATTTT.

The chain is built from TRBV7-9 and TRBJ2-5; weak D call: TRBD1 (6 bases). CDR3 size: 13 residues. V was cut by 0 bases and J by 4 bases, with 6 bases left in between. The germline CDR1 and CDR2 sequences are SEHNR and FQNEAQ (reference sequence). The CDR3 DNA reads as TGTGCCAGCAGCTTAGCGGGGGCAGAGACCCAGTACTTC. This gives the protein CASSLAGAETQYF.